This TCR beta chain was identified during a study of PD-1 blockade in classical Hodgkin lymphoma. Whole-study context: The study gave patients nivolumab 3 mg/kg intravenously every 2 weeks. The study, taken as a whole, reports: Newly diagnosed patients had baseline TCR diversity that was reportedly lower than that of healthy donors. Repertoires differed for reasons still undefined, possibly disease activity or prior therapy. Nivolumab initiation under 1 year post-ASCT meant exclusion.

Time point indicated: cycle 4 day 1 (C4D1), after 6 weeks of nivolumab. Each of the patients experienced relapse following autologous stem cell transplantation, and their brentuximab vedotin exposure differed. CD4+ T cells were purified from thawed PBMCs by negative selection. This clone was seen more than once but under ten times. Its antigen is still unknown. The CDR3 contains 19 residues. CDR1 and CDR2 (germline): MGHRA, YSYEKL. Losses at the gene ends were 1 base for V and 2 bases for J; bases not matched to a gene: 11. Repertoires were generated with immunoSEQ multiplex PCR, while TCRdb's copy carries only in-frame clones and drops some. The sample yields about 11,000 clones, 60% to 80% seen once.

This chain uses TRBV4-1 with TRBJ1-2, with TRBD1 matching over 12 bases. The sequences come from CD4+ T cells from blood, collected before the fourth cycle of nivolumab. This clonotype originated in a human donor with classical Hodgkin lymphoma. The CDR3 region has the DNA TGCGCCAGCAGCCAAGGAGAGTGGGGACAGGGGGCGGTAAACTATGGCTACACCTTC. Its protein product is CASSQGEWGQGAVNYGYTF.